Reported below is one T cell receptor beta chain. Its antigen is unknown. TCRdb keeps only in-frame clones here, not all; method: immunoSEQ multiplex PCR. The sample lists roughly 180,000 clones, around nine tenths occurring once. This CDR3 region has 13 residues. The V and J ends lost 10 bases and 4 bases, in that order; junction bases with no gene match: 3. The germline V gene has CDR1 SGHTS and CDR2 YDEGEE. The data stem from a study of cytomegalovirus exposure and HLA in healthy donors. About the study: The 90 to 150 validation repertoires used the same platform as the 650 to 750 first-cohort repertoires, a later analysis reported.

General study points: Rarity held for most TCR sequences, but there were some public TCRs that occurred in many donors.

The V call is TRBV5-8, the J call TRBJ2-4; 12 bases are shared with TRBD1. Sequencing was done on a sample of PBMCs. This sequence was found in a man aged 25 to 40 in good health and CMV-seropositive. The CDR3 protein is CAGTGGVKNIQYF. The CDR3 DNA follows: TGTGCCGGGACAGGGGGCGTTAAAAACATTCAGTACTTC.